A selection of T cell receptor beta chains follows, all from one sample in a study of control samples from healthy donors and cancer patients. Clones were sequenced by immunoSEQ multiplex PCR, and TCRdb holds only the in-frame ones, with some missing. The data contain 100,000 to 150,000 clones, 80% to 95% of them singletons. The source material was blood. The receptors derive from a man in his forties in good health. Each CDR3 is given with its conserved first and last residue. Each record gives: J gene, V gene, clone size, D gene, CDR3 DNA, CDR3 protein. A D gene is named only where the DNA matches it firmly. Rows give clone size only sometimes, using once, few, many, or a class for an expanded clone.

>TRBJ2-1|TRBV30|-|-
TGTGCCTGGAGTGTTCTGGAGAAGCAGTTCTTC
CAWSVLEKQFF
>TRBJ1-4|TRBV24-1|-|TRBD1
TGTGCCACCAGTGATACTACAGGGGGCGCAGGTGAAAAACTGTTTTTT
CATSDTTGGAGEKLFF
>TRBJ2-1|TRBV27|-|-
TGTGCCAGCAGTCCACGCCGGTGGAATGAGCAGTTCTTC
CASSPRRWNEQFF
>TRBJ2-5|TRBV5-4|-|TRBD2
TGTGCCAGCAGATTTGCGGGGGGTAGGGAGACCCAGTACTTC
CASRFAGGRETQYF
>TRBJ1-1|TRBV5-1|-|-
TGCGCCAGCAGCCTTTGGCCGGAGGCTGAAGCTTTCTTT
CASSLWPEAEAFF
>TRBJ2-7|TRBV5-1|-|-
TGCGCCAGCAGCGGTGGAGCCTACGAGCAGTACTTC
CASSGGAYEQYF
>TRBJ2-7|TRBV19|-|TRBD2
TGTGCCAGTACCCGGACTAGCGGAAGCTACGAGCAGTACTTC
CASTRTSGSYEQYF
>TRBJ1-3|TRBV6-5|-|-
TGTGCCAGCAGTTACCCCAAGCAATTCTCTGGAAACACCATATATTTT
CASSYPKQFSGNTIYF
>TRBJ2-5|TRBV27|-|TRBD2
TGTGCCAGCAGCCCAACGCCTAGCGGAAGGGAGACCCAGTACTTC
CASSPTPSGRETQYF
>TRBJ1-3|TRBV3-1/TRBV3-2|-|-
TGTGCCAGCAGCCAAGGTGGAGGAAGGGGAAACACCATATATTTT
CASSQGGGRGNTIYF
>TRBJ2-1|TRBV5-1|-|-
TGCGCCAGCAGCTTGGTCTCTAATGTCAATGAGCAGTTCTTC
CASSLVSNVNEQFF
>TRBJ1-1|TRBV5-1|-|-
TGCGCCAGCAGCTTGGTTTTTCGGGTGAACACTGAAGCTTTCTTT
CASSLVFRVNTEAFF
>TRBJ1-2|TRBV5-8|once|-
TGTGCCAGCAGCTTTGGAGGAAAGGGCTACACCTTC
CASSFGGKGYTF
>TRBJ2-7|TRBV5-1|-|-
TGCGCCAGCAGCTTGGACAGGTACCGCGAGCAGTACTTC
CASSLDRYREQYF
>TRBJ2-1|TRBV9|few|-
TGTGCCAGCAGCGTAACAAATAGTGAGCAGTTCTTC
CASSVTNSEQFF
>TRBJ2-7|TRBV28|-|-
TGTGCCAGCAGTTTAGCGTCCTACGAGCAGTACTTC
CASSLASYEQYF
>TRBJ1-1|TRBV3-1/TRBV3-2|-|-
TGTGCCAGCATCGCGGTCCCAGGTAACACTGAAGCTTTCTTT
CASIAVPGNTEAFF
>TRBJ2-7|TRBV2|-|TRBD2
TGTGCCAGCAGTGAAGGAAGCGGGGGGTCCTACGAGCAGTACTTC
CASSEGSGGSYEQYF
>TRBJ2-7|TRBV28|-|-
TGTGCCAGCAGTTTACCTCCTGACAGAGGAGACTCCTACGAGCAGTACTTC
CASSLPPDRGDSYEQYF
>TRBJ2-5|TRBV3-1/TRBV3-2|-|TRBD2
TGTGCCAGCAGGTTCCGACTAGCGGGGGTTGTAGAGACCCAGTACTTC
CASRFRLAGVVETQYF
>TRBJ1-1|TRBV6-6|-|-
TGTGCCAGCACTCGCACCCGGGGAGGGACTGAAGCTTTCTTT
CASTRTRGGTEAFF
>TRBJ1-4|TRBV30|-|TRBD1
TGTGCCTGGAACACCGGACAGGCAACTAATGAAAAACTGTTTTTT
CAWNTGQATNEKLFF
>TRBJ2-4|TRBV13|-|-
TGTGCCAGCAGCCAACCCTCCGGGGAATCAGAAAACATTCAGTACTTC
CASSQPSGESENIQYF
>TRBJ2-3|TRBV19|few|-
TGTGCCAGTAGTAGAGCCTCCACACCCACAGATACGCAGTATTTT
CASSRASTPTDTQYF
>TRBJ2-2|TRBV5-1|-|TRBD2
TGCGCCAGCACCCCGAGACTAGCGGGGGGGCGCGGGGAGCTGTTTTTT
CASTPRLAGGRGELFF
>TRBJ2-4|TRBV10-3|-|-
TGTGCCATCAGTGAGAGGGTGACCGTAGCCAAAAACATTCAGTACTTC
CAISERVTVAKNIQYF
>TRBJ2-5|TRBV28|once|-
TGTGCCAGCAGAAGTCAACCGTACCAAGAGACCCAGTACTTC
CASRSQPYQETQYF
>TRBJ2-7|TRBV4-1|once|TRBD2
TGCGCCAGCAGCCAATCACTAGCGGGAGTCTACGAGCAGTACTTC
CASSQSLAGVYEQYF
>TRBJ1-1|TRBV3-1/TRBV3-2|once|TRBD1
TGTGCCAGCAGCCAAGGCAGGGGGCGTTTAGCTTTCTTT
CASSQGRGRLAFF
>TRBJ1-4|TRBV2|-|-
TGTGCCAGCAGTTACGGGGAACTTGAAAAACTGTTTTTT
CASSYGELEKLFF
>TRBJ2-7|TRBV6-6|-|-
TGTGCCAGCAGTCATTCCTACGAGCAGTACTTC
CASSHSYEQYF
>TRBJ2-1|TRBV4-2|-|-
TGTGCCAGCAGCCTGACCGTGGGGGTCGATGAGCAGTTCTTC
CASSLTVGVDEQFF
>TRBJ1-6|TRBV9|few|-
TGTGCCAGCAAGAAGGGGAATCTTTCACCCCTCCACTTT
CASKKGNLSPLHF
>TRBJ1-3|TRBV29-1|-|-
TGCAGCGTTGACACAGGGAACTCTGGAAACACCATATATTTT
CSVDTGNSGNTIYF
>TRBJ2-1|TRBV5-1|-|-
TGCGCCAGCAGCCCGTCCAGCGGGCTGAGCGGTGAGCAGTTCTTC
CASSPSSGLSGEQFF
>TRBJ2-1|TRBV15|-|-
TGTGCCACCAGCAGAGACCCCACAGGTGACAATGAGCAGTTCTTC
CATSRDPTGDNEQFF
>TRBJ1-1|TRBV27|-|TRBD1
TGTGCCAGCAGTTTATACGGGACAGGGGGCCGGACTGAAGCTTTCTTT
CASSLYGTGGRTEAFF
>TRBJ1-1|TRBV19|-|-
TGTGCCAGTAGTATTAACCCACAGGGCTCAGATCAAGATGAAGCTTTCTTT
CASSINPQGSDQDEAFF
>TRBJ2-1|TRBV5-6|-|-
TGTGCCAGCAGCTTTTCTGCCGGGACGGAGTTCTTC
CASSFSAGTEFF
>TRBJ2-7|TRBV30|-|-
TGTGCCTGGAGTGTAGTCCACCCCTACGAGCAGTACTTC
CAWSVVHPYEQYF
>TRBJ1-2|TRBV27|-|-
TGTGCCAGCAGTTTAAAGGGGTTCGGCTACACCTTC
CASSLKGFGYTF
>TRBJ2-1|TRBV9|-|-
TGTGCCAGCAGCGTAGCTCCCTACCATGCTCATGAGCAGTTCTTC
CASSVAPYHAHEQFF
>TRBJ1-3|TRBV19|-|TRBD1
TGTGCCAGTATCACCAACTGGGACAGCCGAAACACCATATATTTT
CASITNWDSRNTIYF
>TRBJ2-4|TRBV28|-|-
TGTGCCAGCAGTCATATGACGGTAAACATTCAGTACTTC
CASSHMTVNIQYF
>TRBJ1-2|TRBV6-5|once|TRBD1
TGTGCCAGCATGAGGACAGGAACGAGGCGAGGCTACACCTTC
CASMRTGTRRGYTF
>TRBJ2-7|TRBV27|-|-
TGTGCCAGCAGTTCGTGGACGGACTCTCCCGAGCAGTACTTC
CASSSWTDSPEQYF
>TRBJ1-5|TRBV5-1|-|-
TGCGCCAGCAGCTTCTCTGGTGCCAGTCAGCCCCAGCATTTT
CASSFSGASQPQHF
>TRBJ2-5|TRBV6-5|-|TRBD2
TGTGCCAGCAGCGCGGGGGGCCAAGAGACCCAGTACTTC
CASSAGGQETQYF
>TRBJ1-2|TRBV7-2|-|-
TGTGCCAGCAGCTTAGGGGGAGCTAACTATGGCTACACCTTC
CASSLGGANYGYTF
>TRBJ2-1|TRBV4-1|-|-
TGCGCCAGCAGCCAAGGACTCAGGGAACGAGATGAGCAGTTCTTC
CASSQGLRERDEQFF
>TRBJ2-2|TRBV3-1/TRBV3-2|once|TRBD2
TGTGCCAGCAGCCAAGTTAGCGGGGGGGCCGGGGAGCTGTTTTTT
CASSQVSGGAGELFF
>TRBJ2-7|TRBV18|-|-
TGTGCCAGCTCACCCGATTACGGGACTCCCTCCTACGAGCAGTACTTC
CASSPDYGTPSYEQYF
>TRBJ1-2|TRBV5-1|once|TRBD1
TGCGCCAGCAGCTTGGCGGCGACAGGGAACTATGGCTACACCTTC
CASSLAATGNYGYTF
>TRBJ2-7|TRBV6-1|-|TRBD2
TGTGCCAGCAGTGTTCTTAGTGGCGGGAGGGGCGCCTACGAGCAGTACTTC
CASSVLSGGRGAYEQYF
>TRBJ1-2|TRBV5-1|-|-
TGCGCCAGCAGCTTGGCCAGAAAAGTGTACACCTTC
CASSLARKVYTF
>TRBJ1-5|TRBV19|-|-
TGTGCCAGTAGTATTCGGCGGGGACCCAATCAGCCCCAGCATTTT
CASSIRRGPNQPQHF
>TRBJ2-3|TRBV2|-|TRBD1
TGTGCCAGCAGTTACCCGGGACAGGGAGTCCCGGTGAGCACAGATACGCAGTATTTT
CASSYPGQGVPVSTDTQYF